These T cell receptor beta chains were read from a single sample in a study of blood T cell repertoires in COVID-19. TCRdb keeps only in-frame clones here, not all; method: immunoSEQ multiplex PCR. This table has more than 100,000 clones, roughly 80% appearing once. The specimen sequenced was peripheral blood. All receptors derive from a woman of 80 years or more with acute or convalescent COVID-19. The CDR3 runs from the conserved cysteine through the conserved F or W. A D gene is named only where the DNA matches it firmly. Rows may omit the clone size; those that give it use once, few, many or a size class.

d_call j_call v_call clone_size cdr3_aa cdr3_nt
NA TRBJ1-1 TRBV7-8 NA CASSPGQTSEAFF TGTGCCAGCAGCCCAGGACAGACAAGTGAAGCTTTCTTT
NA TRBJ2-3 TRBV7-9 NA CASNSPPPSDTQYF TGTGCCAGCAACTCCCCACCCCCTTCAGATACGCAGTATTTT
NA TRBJ1-2 TRBV6-2/TRBV6-3 NA CASSYPTGNYGYTF TGTGCCAGCAGTTACCCGACAGGAAACTATGGCTACACCTTC
TRBD2 TRBJ2-5 TRBV10-2 NA CASRQPGTSWGETQYF TGCGCCAGCAGACAACCCGGGACTAGCTGGGGGGAGACCCAGTACTTC
NA TRBJ1-5 TRBV21-1 NA CASSKAKRSNQPQHF TGTGCCAGCAGCAAAGCAAAGAGGAGCAATCAGCCCCAGCATTTT
NA TRBJ2-1 TRBV7-9 many CASSPRPRLEVSEQFF TGTGCCAGCAGCCCCCGACCGAGACTAGAAGTGAGCGAGCAGTTCTTC
NA TRBJ1-2 TRBV7-2 NA CASSSPGTDHGYTF TGTGCCAGCAGCAGCCCCGGGACTGACCATGGCTACACCTTC
NA TRBJ2-5 TRBV7-9 once CASSTRETQYF TGTGCCAGCAGCACGCGGGAGACCCAGTACTTC
TRBD1 TRBJ1-6 TRBV11-2 NA CASRSNRGRGSPLHF TGTGCCAGCAGATCGAACAGGGGTCGGGGGTCACCCCTCCACTTT
TRBD1 TRBJ2-7 TRBV5-6 NA CASSSGTVIYEQYF TGTGCCAGCAGCTCTGGGACAGTGATATACGAGCAGTACTTC
TRBD1 TRBJ1-1 TRBV5-1 NA CASSLPRTGLNTEAFF TGCGCCAGCAGCCTACCTCGGACAGGGCTGAACACTGAAGCTTTCTTT
NA TRBJ1-3 TRBV5-5 once CASSSGTKPLSGNTIYF TGTGCCAGCAGCAGCGGGACAAAACCCCTCTCTGGAAACACCATATATTTT
NA TRBJ2-1 TRBV29-1 NA CSVRRGNEQFF TGCAGCGTCAGACGCGGGAATGAGCAGTTCTTC
TRBD1 TRBJ2-7 TRBV9 NA CASSVEGGSSYEQYF TGTGCCAGCAGCGTAGAAGGGGGCAGTTCCTACGAGCAGTACTTC
TRBD1 TRBJ1-1 TRBV7-2 NA CASSPLDTGAATEAFF TGTGCCAGCAGCCCTCTAGACACAGGGGCGGCCACTGAAGCTTTCTTT
TRBD1 TRBJ2-7 TRBV2 NA CASRYSGTGDEQYF TGTGCCAGCAGATACTCCGGGACAGGGGATGAGCAGTACTTC
TRBD1 TRBJ2-7 TRBV7-9 NA CASSFAGQGLNEQYF TGTGCCAGCAGCTTTGCAGGACAGGGCCTCAACGAGCAGTACTTC
TRBD2 TRBJ2-7 TRBV5-4 NA CASSLGTSGRVREYF TGTGCCAGCAGCTTGGGGACTAGCGGGAGGGTCCGAGAGTACTTC
TRBD2 TRBJ2-5 TRBV5-1 NA CASSSNPPGLAGVGVDF TGCGCCAGCAGCTCCAATCCCCCGGGACTAGCGGGGGTGGGTGTTGACTTC
NA TRBJ1-1 TRBV7-8 few CASSRTGGNTEAFF TGTGCCAGCAGCCGGACCGGAGGGAACACTGAAGCTTTCTTT
TRBD1 TRBJ1-2 TRBV2 NA CASSEAGTGVGYTF TGTGCCAGCAGTGAAGCTGGGACAGGGGTTGGCTACACCTTC
NA TRBJ2-2 TRBV5-4 NA CASSLGQNTGELFF TGTGCCAGCAGCTTGGGACAGAACACCGGGGAGCTGTTTTTT
NA TRBJ1-5 TRBV21-1 NA CASTLDRGASYSNQPQHF TGTGCCAGCACCCTCGACAGGGGGGCCTCTTATAGCAATCAGCCCCAGCATTTT
NA TRBJ1-2 TRBV6-5 NA CASSYGQGHGYTF TGTGCCAGCAGTTACGGGCAGGGACACGGCTACACCTTC
NA TRBJ2-1 TRBV4-3 few CASSLGTSFNEQFF TGCGCCAGCAGCCTAGGGACTTCATTCAATGAGCAGTTCTTC
TRBD1 TRBJ2-3 TRBV5-5 NA CASSLLAGGRTDTQYF TGTGCCAGCAGCTTGTTGGCAGGGGGTAGGACAGATACGCAGTATTTT
TRBD2 TRBJ2-2 TRBV2 NA CASNTLAGATGELFF TGTGCCAGCAACACCTTAGCGGGAGCAACCGGGGAGCTGTTTTTT
NA TRBJ1-4 TRBV6-4 NA CASTLNRTNEKLFF TGTGCCAGCACCCTCAACAGGACTAATGAAAAACTGTTTTTT
TRBD1 TRBJ1-1 TRBV5-1 NA CASSLITGGKSDTEAFF TGCGCCAGCAGCTTGATCACAGGGGGGAAGTCGGACACTGAAGCTTTCTTT
NA TRBJ1-2 TRBV28 once CASSPFSGSNYGYTF TGTGCCAGCAGCCCTTTTTCCGGGTCTAACTATGGCTACACCTTC
TRBD2 TRBJ2-1 TRBV6-1 NA CASTRGGNYNEQFF TGTGCCAGCACGCGGGGGGGTAACTACAATGAGCAGTTCTTC
NA TRBJ1-2 TRBV30 few CASYSGGYTF TGTGCCTCCTACAGCGGTGGCTACACCTTC
NA TRBJ2-5 TRBV7-9 once CASSPPGQFQETQYF TGTGCCAGCAGCCCCCCGGGACAATTCCAAGAGACCCAGTACTTC
NA TRBJ2-3 TRBV6-5 NA CASKRQGLDTQYF TGTGCCAGCAAAAGACAGGGACTCGATACGCAGTATTTT
TRBD1 TRBJ2-2 TRBV5-6 NA CASSDRQGGYTGELFF TGTGCCAGCAGCGACCGACAGGGGGGGTACACCGGGGAGCTGTTTTTT
TRBD2 TRBJ2-3 TRBV19 NA CASSTRGGTQYF TGTGCCAGTAGTACGCGGGGGGGTACGCAGTATTTT
NA TRBJ2-3 TRBV9 NA CASSARGNLADTQYF TGTGCCAGCAGCGCTCGGGGTAACCTGGCAGATACGCAGTATTTT
NA TRBJ1-1 TRBV19 once CASSRDSAGTEAFF TGTGCCAGTAGTCGGGACTCGGCGGGCACTGAAGCTTTCTTT
TRBD1 TRBJ1-5 TRBV6-5 NA CASSPDRGLRQPQHF TGTGCCAGCAGTCCCGACAGGGGGCTACGGCAGCCCCAGCATTTT
TRBD1 TRBJ2-7 TRBV6-6 NA CASSRSALQGVSSYEQYF TGTGCCAGCAGTCGATCCGCCCTACAGGGGGTGAGCTCCTACGAGCAGTACTTC
TRBD1 TRBJ1-2 TRBV20-1 NA CSASFSDRVSGYTF TGCAGTGCTAGTTTTTCGGACAGGGTCTCTGGCTACACCTTC
NA TRBJ2-3 TRBV7-2 NA CASSQNSRDTQYF TGTGCCAGCAGCCAGAATAGCAGAGATACGCAGTATTTT
TRBD1 TRBJ1-5 TRBV3-1/TRBV3-2 NA CASSQSGTGGRQPQHF TGTGCCAGCAGCCAATCCGGGACAGGGGGCAGGCAGCCCCAGCATTTT
TRBD1 TRBJ2-7 TRBV5-5 few CASSLGQGNTYEQYF TGTGCCAGCAGCTTGGGACAGGGTAACACCTACGAGCAGTACTTC
TRBD1 TRBJ1-2 TRBV7-6 NA CASSLSGQGGLYRYTF TGTGCCAGCAGCTTATCCGGACAGGGTGGCCTCTATCGCTACACCTTC
NA TRBJ2-5 TRBV19 NA CASSRTRQIQETQYF TGTGCCAGTAGCAGGACACGACAAATCCAAGAGACCCAGTACTTC
NA TRBJ2-7 TRBV7-2 NA CASSATSYEQYF TGTGCCAGCAGCGCGACTAGCTACGAGCAGTACTTC
TRBD1 TRBJ1-6 TRBV2 NA CASRGSGGRNSPLHF TGTGCCAGCCGAGGATCAGGGGGCCGTAATTCACCCCTCCACTTT
TRBD2 TRBJ2-1 TRBV4-3 NA CASSRWGRTSGEQFF TGCGCCAGCAGCCGATGGGGTCGGACTAGCGGTGAGCAGTTCTTC
TRBD1 TRBJ1-2 TRBV18 NA CASSQNSGGSAGYTF TGTGCCAGCTCACAGAACTCAGGGGGCTCCGCTGGCTACACCTTC
TRBD1 TRBJ2-5 TRBV30 NA CAWSPGQAVETQYF TGTGCCTGGAGCCCAGGACAGGCGGTCGAGACCCAGTACTTC
NA TRBJ1-2 TRBV19 many CASSIEYGNYGYTF TGTGCCAGTAGTATAGAGTACGGGAACTATGGCTACACCTTC